Presented here are 9 T cell receptor beta chains from one specimen sequenced in a study of Ad26.COV2.S vaccination and SARS-CoV-2 variants. Treatment reported: around 19 received Ad26.COV2.S at low or high dose, single or two shots; 5 received placebo; per-sample allocation not given. Day 63 following the first vaccine or placebo injection was when the samples were taken. Assay used: immunoSEQ multiplex PCR; TCRdb lists only in-frame clones, some missing. There are some 450,000 clones in the sample; about 90% occur only once, and approximately 4.3% lies in the top ten. The sequencing here drew on peripheral blood, taken in a trial of Ad26.COV2.S vaccine versus placebo. These receptors were taken from a person aged 18-60 years who received the Ad26.COV2.S COVID-19 vaccine or a placebo.

This chain connects TRBV23-1 to TRBJ1-1, with D unresolved. TRBV23-1 is noted as an ORF with a role that remains uncertain. Trimming shortened V by 8 bases and J by 5 bases, and 9 bases separated the two germline ends. The CDR3 consists of 11 residues. In DNA, the CDR3 is TGCGCCAGCCGGAGGGCAACTGAAGCTTTCTTT. Translated: CASRRATEAFF.

The chain employs TRBV4-2 and TRBJ1-3; no firm D call. The V gene's germline CDR1 is LGHNA and CDR2 YNFKEQ. V was trimmed by 3 bases and J by 4 bases, leaving 7 bases between them. The CDR3 is 13 residues long. The CDR3 sequence: CASSQGRGNTIYF. Here the CDR3 DNA reads TGTGCCAGCAGCCAGGGCAGGGGAAACACCATATATTTT.

CDR3 in amino acids: CASTSREDRKSSYEQYF. CDR3 DNA: TGTGCCAGTACCTCCCGGGAGGACAGGAAGAGCTCCTACGAGCAGTACTTC. V and J are TRBV19 and TRBJ2-7; tentatively, D is TRBD1 or TRBD2 (7 bases each). V lost 7 bases and J lost 0, with 22 bases in between. Germline CDR1 LNHDA, CDR2 SQIVND (reference sequence). The CDR3 length is 17 residues.

There are a few counts of this clone. The CDR3 protein is CASRMEESGYNEQFF. The CDR3 DNA reads as TGTGCCAGCAGGATGGAAGAGTCGGGCTACAATGAGCAGTTCTTC. The chain links TRBV6-5 to TRBJ2-1; D not resolved. The CDR3 totals 15 residues. The germline V gene has CDR1 MNHEY and CDR2 SVGAGI. The ends were cut back, 6 bases at V and 3 bases at J, with 15 bases in the middle.

V and J are TRBV2 and TRBJ2-5; possibly TRBD1 for D (6 bases). CDR3 length: 14 residues. Deletions cut 6 bases from V and 0 bases from J, with 11 bases between. Germline V gene sequence: CDR1 SNHLY, CDR2 FYNNEI. CDR3 DNA: TGTGCCAGCAGAAAAACAGGGTACCAAGAGACCCAGTACTTC. Encoded protein: CASRKTGYQETQYF.

The rearrangement uses TRBV11-2 and TRBJ2-1; 9 positions agree with TRBD2. V shed 3 bases and J 6 bases; nucleotides not matched to a gene: 9. Germline CDR1 SGHAT, CDR2 FQNNGV. The CDR3 spans 16 residues. The CDR3 DNA is TGTGCCAGCAGCTTGGCGGGAGGGCCGGGTCCCAATGAGCAGTTCTTC. This sequence encodes CASSLAGGPGPNEQFF.

The chain couples TRBV28 to TRBJ2-7; TRBD1 matches 10 bases. CDR1 and CDR2 from the germline V gene are MDHEN and SYDVKM. This CDR3 is built from 14 residues. V shed 5 bases and J 3 bases; nucleotides not matched to a gene: 4. CDR3 in DNA: TGTGCCAGCAGTCGGACAGGGGGGTTCTACGAGCAGTACTTC. It specifies CASSRTGGFYEQYF.

This chain joins TRBV19 and TRBJ2-1; D is unresolved. In germline, CDR1 is LNHDA, CDR2 SQIVND (reference sequence). Trimming stripped 0 bases from V and 0 bases from J, with 9 bases between. CDR3 length: 16 amino acids. CDR3 in amino acids: CASSIDTTLSYNEQFF. The CDR3 DNA is TGTGCCAGTAGTATAGATACGACGCTCTCCTACAATGAGCAGTTCTTC. The full variable domain, completed using reference TRBV19 and TRBJ2-1, is DGGITQSPKYLFRKEGQNVTLSCEQNLNHDAMYWYRQDPGQGLRLIYYSQIVNDFQKGDIAEGYSVSREKKESFPLTVTSAQKNPTAFYLCASSIDTTLSYNEQFFGPGTRLTVL.

Only one count was recorded for this clone. The V gene is TRBV10-3, the J gene TRBJ1-2, with 7 positions matching TRBD1. Germline trimming cut 0 bases from V and 2 bases from J; bases unmatched to any gene: 6. The CDR3 spans 16 residues. Germline CDR1 is ENHRY and CDR2 is SYGVKD. CDR3 sequence: CAISESGQGVNYGYTF. The CDR3 nucleotides are TGTGCCATCAGTGAGTCGGGGCAGGGGGTAAACTATGGCTACACCTTC.